The rows below give T cell receptor beta chains drawn from one sample of a study of T cell repertoires in cytomegalovirus infection. TCRdb re-analysed the reads in MiXCR, keeping a single row per CDR3 protein. The profile covers approximately 350,000 distinct CDR3 sequences, with roughly 34% appearing a single time and about 13% taken by the ten largest. Which antigens these TCRs recognize remains unknown. This sample comprised cultured PBMCs, obtained from culture after CMV antigen stimulation. The receptors were sampled from a human donor in good health (CMV status not recorded). Some clones in this sample may be carry-over from other donors' samples. Both conserved end residues are part of each CDR3. The order of the fields is V gene, J gene, clone size, D gene, CDR3 protein, CDR3 DNA. The D gene is left open where the match is weak. Size is omitted from some rows. Given values are once, few, many or a class for expanded clones.

V: TRBV7-2
J: TRBJ2-7
size: many
D: TRBD2
CDR3: CASSGGLAGAYEQYF
DNA: TGTGCCAGCAGCGGGGGACTAGCGGGAGCCTACGAGCAGTACTTC

V: TRBV24-1
J: TRBJ2-5
size: .
D: .
CDR3: CATSESTSWETQYF
DNA: TGTGCCACCAGTGAGTCGACTAGTTGGGAGACCCAGTACTTC

V: TRBV7-2
J: TRBJ2-3
size: many
D: .
CDR3: CASSLDPSPDTQYF
DNA: TGTGCCAGCAGCTTAGACCCCTCCCCAGATACGCAGTATTTT

V: TRBV2
J: TRBJ1-4
size: .
D: TRBD1
CDR3: CAKRPGQANEKLFF
DNA: TGTGCCAAGAGACCGGGACAGGCTAATGAAAAACTGTTTTTT

V: TRBV27
J: TRBJ2-3
size: many
D: TRBD1
CDR3: CASSLGTGGADTQYF
DNA: TGTGCCAGCAGTCTTGGGACAGGGGGCGCAGATACGCAGTATTTT

V: TRBV7-2
J: TRBJ2-1
size: few
D: .
CDR3: CASSLVFQGQFF
DNA: TGTGCCAGCAGCTTAGTTTTCCAGGGGCAGTTCTTC

V: TRBV19
J: TRBJ1-5
size: few
D: .
CDR3: CASSISGGPQHF
DNA: TGTGCCAGTAGTATCTCTGGGGGGCCCCAGCATTTT

V: TRBV6-5
J: TRBJ1-2
size: .
D: .
CDR3: CASSYTANYGYTF
DNA: TGTGCCAGCAGTTACACAGCTAACTATGGCTACACCTTC

V: TRBV20-1
J: TRBJ1-3
size: .
D: .
CDR3: CSAQEGAGNTIYF
DNA: TGCAGTGCCCAGGAGGGTGCTGGAAACACCATATATTTT

V: TRBV11-3
J: TRBJ1-1
size: .
D: .
CDR3: CASSSRWGAKTNTEAFF
DNA: TGTGCCAGCAGCTCCCGATGGGGGGCCAAGACGAACACTGAAGCTTTCTTT

V: TRBV3-1
J: TRBJ2-3
size: .
D: TRBD2
CDR3: CASSLLRSGGPPTTDTQYF
DNA: TGTGCCAGCAGCCTCCTCCGATCGGGAGGGCCCCCTACGACAGATACGCAGTATTTT

V: TRBV12-3/TRBV12-4
J: TRBJ1-1
size: few
D: .
CDR3: CASSLSAGLNTEAFF
DNA: TGTGCCAGCAGTTTATCGGCAGGACTGAACACTGAAGCTTTCTTT

V: TRBV7-6
J: TRBJ2-1
size: .
D: TRBD2
CDR3: CASRPSGSPDNEQFF
DNA: TGTGCCAGCAGACCGAGCGGGAGTCCGGACAATGAGCAGTTCTTC

V: TRBV20-1
J: TRBJ2-5
size: .
D: .
CDR3: CSASRPGTQYF
DNA: TGCAGTGCTAGTAGGCCGGGGACCCAGTACTTC

V: TRBV27
J: TRBJ1-2
size: .
D: TRBD1
CDR3: CASSPTSGQGSYGYTF
DNA: TGTGCCAGCAGTCCTACCTCCGGACAGGGGAGCTATGGCTACACCTTC

V: TRBV19
J: TRBJ2-2
size: .
D: TRBD1
CDR3: CASSIGTGANTGELFF
DNA: TGTGCCAGTAGTATAGGGACAGGGGCAAACACCGGGGAGCTGTTTTTT

V: TRBV4-1
J: TRBJ1-2
size: few
D: .
CDR3: CASSQGQLEYGYTF
DNA: TGCGCCAGCAGCCAAGGACAGCTAGAATATGGCTACACCTTC